Below, one T cell receptor beta chain is given with its context. Its antigen is still unknown. With template switching, a universal primer site was added, and the cDNA carried unique molecular identifiers. TCRdb redid the calling of the 5' RACE reads with MiXCR, one entry per CDR3 protein. The sample includes 450,000 to 600,000 distinct CDR3 sequences, 20% to 25% of them seen just once. The sample is drawn from a study of identical twins. The V gene's germline CDR1 is SNHLY and CDR2 FYNNEI. The ends were cut back, 1 base at V and 4 bases at J, with 10 bases in the middle. This CDR3 region has 14 residues. Study-level findings and limits: Invariant T cells like MAIT and iNKT could partly confound the zero-insertion analyses. Insertion counts were lower in abundant cord blood beta clonotypes, a trend that memory repertoires did not show. Interpretation of the results relied on cross-sectional statistical analysis and not on following the same donors.

The sample was also linked to a second study, of yellow fever vaccine responses in identical twins.

The sequence was collected from a young woman in good health. The chain is built from TRBV2 and TRBJ2-5; unclear D gene. The sequencing input was CD4+ T cells sorted from blood. CDR3 in amino acids: CASSEVAQVETQYF. The CDR3 DNA reads as TGTGCCAGCAGTGAAGTTGCCCAAGTAGAGACCCAGTACTTC.